The clone carrying this T cell receptor (beta chain) has only a few counts. Amplified TCR beta CDR3 regions came from RNA transcripts. HTBI primers were the set used in a first-round RT-PCR of the TCR CDR3. Using its own MiXCR run on the multiplex PCR reads, TCRdb lists one record per CDR3 protein. This sample carries almost 500,000 distinct CDR3 sequences, 20% to 25% of them seen once, and the ten largest clones take around 54%. This specimen belongs to a study of T cells in Graves' hyperthyroidism and ophthalmopathy. CDR1 is LGHDT and CDR2 is YNNKEL in the germline V gene (reference sequence). Trimming removed 1 base from V and 5 bases from J, with 15 bases in between. The CDR3 has 15 residues.

The genes are TRBV3-1 and TRBJ2-7; TRBD2 is a possible D gene (5 bases). The source is a woman aged 70-85 years with Graves' ophthalmopathy. Sequencing was done on a sample of blood. The CDR3 protein is CASSQVSGGGNEQYF. CDR3 DNA sequence: TGTGCCAGCAGCCAAGTAAGCGGAGGAGGTAACGAGCAGTACTTC.